This is a list of T cell receptor beta chains from one sample in a study of blood T cell repertoires in COVID-19. Generated by immunoSEQ multiplex PCR, the TCRdb table keeps only in-frame clones and is missing some. The sample lists approximately 180,000 clones; 60% to 80% were seen once. Sequenced input: peripheral blood. These receptors were obtained from a woman in her 70s with acute or convalescent COVID-19. Both conserved end residues are part of each CDR3. Fields, in order: D gene, V gene, clone size, J gene, CDR3 protein, CDR3 DNA. The D gene is left open where the match is weak. Clone sizes are given selectively: once, few, many, or a class where the clone is expanded.

D gene: .; V gene: TRBV19; clone size: .; J gene: TRBJ1-2; CDR3 protein: CAPPCSSFNDGYTF; CDR3 DNA: TGTGCCCCCCCGTGTTCGTCTTTTAATGATGGCTACACCTTC
D gene: TRBD1; V gene: TRBV11-2; clone size: .; J gene: TRBJ1-5; CDR3 protein: CASSRDRGDQPQHF; CDR3 DNA: TGTGCCAGCAGCCGGGACAGGGGTGATCAGCCCCAGCATTTT
D gene: TRBD2; V gene: TRBV19; clone size: .; J gene: TRBJ2-3; CDR3 protein: CASSIGTSLSTDTQYF; CDR3 DNA: TGTGCCAGTAGTATAGGGACTAGCCTGTCCACAGATACGCAGTATTTT
D gene: TRBD2; V gene: TRBV19; clone size: .; J gene: TRBJ2-1; CDR3 protein: CASSISPGLAGVTSYNEQFF; CDR3 DNA: TGTGCCAGTAGTATTAGCCCCGGACTAGCGGGAGTAACGTCCTACAATGAGCAGTTCTTC
D gene: .; V gene: TRBV7-2; clone size: .; J gene: TRBJ2-1; CDR3 protein: CASSLSGWYEQFF; CDR3 DNA: TGTGCCAGCAGCTTATCGGGTTGGTATGAGCAGTTCTTC
D gene: .; V gene: TRBV5-1; clone size: .; J gene: TRBJ2-7; CDR3 protein: CASSLRFDSNEQYF; CDR3 DNA: TGCGCCAGCAGCTTGCGATTCGACAGTAACGAGCAGTACTTC
D gene: TRBD2; V gene: TRBV30; clone size: once; J gene: TRBJ2-5; CDR3 protein: CAWRRWTSGDQETQYF; CDR3 DNA: TGTGCCTGGAGAAGGTGGACTAGCGGGGACCAAGAGACCCAGTACTTC
D gene: .; V gene: TRBV3-1/TRBV3-2; clone size: .; J gene: TRBJ1-6; CDR3 protein: CASSPSRAYNSPLHF; CDR3 DNA: TGTGCCAGCAGCCCCTCCAGGGCGTATAATTCACCCCTCCACTTT
D gene: .; V gene: TRBV11-3; clone size: once; J gene: TRBJ2-7; CDR3 protein: CASSTQRGGERSEQYF; CDR3 DNA: TGTGCCAGCAGTACTCAGAGGGGGGGAGAGAGGAGCGAGCAGTACTTC
D gene: .; V gene: TRBV30; clone size: few; J gene: TRBJ2-5; CDR3 protein: CAGAGGGQETQYF; CDR3 DNA: TGTGCCGGGGCAGGGGGAGGTCAGGAGACCCAGTACTTC
D gene: TRBD1; V gene: TRBV7-2; clone size: .; J gene: TRBJ1-6; CDR3 protein: CASSFTGGTNSPLHF; CDR3 DNA: TGTGCCAGCAGCTTCACAGGGGGGACTAATTCACCCCTCCACTTT
D gene: TRBD1; V gene: TRBV20-1; clone size: .; J gene: TRBJ1-5; CDR3 protein: CSASSGTAYSNQPQHF; CDR3 DNA: TGCAGTGCTAGTTCGGGGACAGCTTATAGCAATCAGCCCCAGCATTTT
D gene: .; V gene: TRBV15; clone size: few; J gene: TRBJ1-2; CDR3 protein: CATSRGEGEEYGYTF; CDR3 DNA: TGTGCCACCAGCAGAGGTGAGGGTGAGGAGTATGGCTACACCTTC
D gene: .; V gene: TRBV6-4; clone size: .; J gene: TRBJ1-5; CDR3 protein: CARMDCSARNQPQHF; CDR3 DNA: TGTGCCCGGATGGACTGCTCGGCGAGGAATCAGCCCCAGCATTTT
D gene: .; V gene: TRBV29-1; clone size: .; J gene: TRBJ2-3; CDR3 protein: CSVEDSWGSTDTQYF; CDR3 DNA: TGCAGCGTTGAGGACAGCTGGGGGAGCACAGATACGCAGTATTTT
D gene: TRBD1; V gene: TRBV7-2; clone size: few; J gene: TRBJ1-4; CDR3 protein: CASSSLGTGGGKLFF; CDR3 DNA: TGTGCCAGCAGCTCACTAGGGACAGGGGGTGGGAAACTGTTTTTT
D gene: TRBD1; V gene: TRBV5-5; clone size: .; J gene: TRBJ2-1; CDR3 protein: CASSPVVRTGDGNEQFF; CDR3 DNA: TGTGCCAGCAGCCCCGTAGTACGCACAGGGGATGGGAATGAGCAGTTCTTC
D gene: TRBD2; V gene: TRBV6-5; clone size: once; J gene: TRBJ2-3; CDR3 protein: CASSLAGYSDTQYF; CDR3 DNA: TGTGCCAGCAGTCTAGCGGGATATTCAGATACGCAGTATTTT
D gene: TRBD1; V gene: TRBV5-1; clone size: .; J gene: TRBJ1-4; CDR3 protein: CASSLAQGANEKLFF; CDR3 DNA: TGCGCCAGCAGCTTGGCACAGGGGGCTAATGAAAAACTGTTTTTT
D gene: .; V gene: TRBV3-1/TRBV3-2; clone size: .; J gene: TRBJ1-4; CDR3 protein: CASSQETLANEKLFF; CDR3 DNA: TGTGCCAGCAGCCAAGAAACACTAGCTAATGAAAAACTGTTTTTT
D gene: .; V gene: TRBV24-1; clone size: .; J gene: TRBJ2-1; CDR3 protein: CATSGLAAYNEQFF; CDR3 DNA: TGTGCCACGTCGGGTCTAGCCGCCTACAATGAGCAGTTCTTC
D gene: .; V gene: TRBV5-1; clone size: .; J gene: TRBJ2-1; CDR3 protein: CASSLVSGDNEQFF; CDR3 DNA: TGCGCCAGCAGCTTGGTTAGCGGTGACAATGAGCAGTTCTTC
D gene: TRBD1; V gene: TRBV12-5; clone size: .; J gene: TRBJ2-1; CDR3 protein: CASGPRDRGNEQFF; CDR3 DNA: TGTGCTAGTGGTCCACGGGACAGGGGTAATGAGCAGTTCTTC
D gene: TRBD2; V gene: TRBV3-1/TRBV3-2; clone size: few; J gene: TRBJ2-2; CDR3 protein: CASSQGLQRGVPGELFF; CDR3 DNA: TGTGCCAGCAGCCAAGGTCTGCAGCGGGGGGTTCCCGGGGAGCTGTTTTTT
D gene: TRBD1; V gene: TRBV2; clone size: many; J gene: TRBJ1-5; CDR3 protein: CASSGDRVVNQPQHF; CDR3 DNA: TGTGCCAGCAGTGGGGACAGGGTAGTCAATCAGCCCCAGCATTTT
D gene: .; V gene: TRBV5-1; clone size: once; J gene: TRBJ2-1; CDR3 protein: CASSNVFSGNEQFF; CDR3 DNA: TGCGCCAGCAGCAATGTCTTTAGCGGAAATGAGCAGTTCTTC
D gene: TRBD1; V gene: TRBV3-1/TRBV3-2; clone size: .; J gene: TRBJ1-6; CDR3 protein: CASSQGPGGYNSPLHF; CDR3 DNA: TGTGCCAGCAGCCAAGGTCCAGGGGGATATAATTCACCCCTCCACTTT
D gene: TRBD1; V gene: TRBV27; clone size: .; J gene: TRBJ1-4; CDR3 protein: CASSYRGERKLFF; CDR3 DNA: TGTGCCAGCAGCTACAGGGGGGAGAGAAAACTGTTTTTT
D gene: .; V gene: TRBV5-6; clone size: .; J gene: TRBJ2-1; CDR3 protein: CASSFLALLSYNEQFF; CDR3 DNA: TGTGCCAGCAGCTTCTTAGCTTTACTCTCCTACAATGAGCAGTTCTTC
D gene: .; V gene: TRBV5-1; clone size: .; J gene: TRBJ1-1; CDR3 protein: CASSPLTENTEAFF; CDR3 DNA: TGCGCCAGCAGCCCCTTAACAGAGAACACTGAAGCTTTCTTT